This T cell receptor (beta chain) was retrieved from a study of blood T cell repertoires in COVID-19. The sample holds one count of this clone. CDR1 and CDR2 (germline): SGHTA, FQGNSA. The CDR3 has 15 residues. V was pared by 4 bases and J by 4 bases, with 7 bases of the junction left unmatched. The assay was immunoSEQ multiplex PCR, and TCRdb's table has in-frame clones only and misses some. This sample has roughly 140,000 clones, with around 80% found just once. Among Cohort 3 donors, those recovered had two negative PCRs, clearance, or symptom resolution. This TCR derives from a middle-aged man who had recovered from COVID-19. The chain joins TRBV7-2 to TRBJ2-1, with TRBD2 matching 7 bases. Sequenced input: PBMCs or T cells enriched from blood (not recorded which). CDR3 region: CASSSKRDFYNEQFF. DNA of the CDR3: TGTGCCAGCAGCTCCAAGCGGGACTTTTACAATGAGCAGTTCTTC.